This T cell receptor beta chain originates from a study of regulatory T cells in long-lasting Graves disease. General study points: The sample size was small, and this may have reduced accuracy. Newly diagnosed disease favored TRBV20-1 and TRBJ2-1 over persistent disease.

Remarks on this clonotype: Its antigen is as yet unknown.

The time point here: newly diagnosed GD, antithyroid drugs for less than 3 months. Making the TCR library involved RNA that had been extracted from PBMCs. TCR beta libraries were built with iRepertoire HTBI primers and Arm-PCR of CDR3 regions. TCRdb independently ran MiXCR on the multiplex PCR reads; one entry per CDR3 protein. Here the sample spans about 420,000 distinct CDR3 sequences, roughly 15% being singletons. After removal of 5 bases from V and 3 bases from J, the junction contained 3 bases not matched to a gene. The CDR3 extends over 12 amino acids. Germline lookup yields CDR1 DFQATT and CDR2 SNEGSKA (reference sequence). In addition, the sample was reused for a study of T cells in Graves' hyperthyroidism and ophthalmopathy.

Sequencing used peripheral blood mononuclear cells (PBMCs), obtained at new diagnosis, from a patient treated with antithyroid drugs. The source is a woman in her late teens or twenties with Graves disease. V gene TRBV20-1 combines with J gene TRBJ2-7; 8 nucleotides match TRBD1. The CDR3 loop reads CSADTGGYEQYF. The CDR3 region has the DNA TGCAGTGCTGATACAGGGGGCTACGAGCAGTACTTC.